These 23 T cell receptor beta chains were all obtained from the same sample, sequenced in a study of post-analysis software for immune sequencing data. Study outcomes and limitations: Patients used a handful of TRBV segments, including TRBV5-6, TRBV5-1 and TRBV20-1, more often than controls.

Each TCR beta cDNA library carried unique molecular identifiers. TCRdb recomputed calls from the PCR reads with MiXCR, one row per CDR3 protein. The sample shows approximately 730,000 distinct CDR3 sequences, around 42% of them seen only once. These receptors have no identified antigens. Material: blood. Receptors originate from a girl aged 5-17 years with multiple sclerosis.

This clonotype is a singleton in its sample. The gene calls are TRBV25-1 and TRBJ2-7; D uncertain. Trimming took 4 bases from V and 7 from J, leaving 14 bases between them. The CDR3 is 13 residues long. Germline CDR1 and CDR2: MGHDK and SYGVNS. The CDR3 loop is CASSGTAVGEQYF. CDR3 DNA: TGTGCCAGCAGTGGTACAGCAGTGGGGGAGCAGTACTTC.

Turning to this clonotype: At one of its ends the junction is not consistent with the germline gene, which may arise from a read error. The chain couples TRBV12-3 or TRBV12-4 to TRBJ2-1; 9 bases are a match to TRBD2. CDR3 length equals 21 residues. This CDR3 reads CASTKRAVVAGGPSSYNEQFF. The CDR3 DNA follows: TGTGCTAGCACAAAAAGGGCTGTCGTGGCGGGAGGGCCTTCATCCTACAATGAGCAGTTCTTC.

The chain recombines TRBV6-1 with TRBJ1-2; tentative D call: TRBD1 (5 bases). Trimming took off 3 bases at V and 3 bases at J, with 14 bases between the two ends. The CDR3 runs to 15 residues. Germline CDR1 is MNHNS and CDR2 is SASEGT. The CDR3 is CASSDTNRGDYGYTF. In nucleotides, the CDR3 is TGTGCCAGCAGTGATACGAACCGGGGGGACTATGGCTACACCTTC.

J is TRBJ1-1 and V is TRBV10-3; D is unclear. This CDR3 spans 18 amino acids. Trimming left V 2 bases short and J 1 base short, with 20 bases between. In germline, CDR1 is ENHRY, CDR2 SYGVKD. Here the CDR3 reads CAISELEIDTVGNTEAFF. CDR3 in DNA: TGTGCCATCAGTGAGCTGGAGATCGATACCGTAGGGAACACTGAAGCTTTCTTT.

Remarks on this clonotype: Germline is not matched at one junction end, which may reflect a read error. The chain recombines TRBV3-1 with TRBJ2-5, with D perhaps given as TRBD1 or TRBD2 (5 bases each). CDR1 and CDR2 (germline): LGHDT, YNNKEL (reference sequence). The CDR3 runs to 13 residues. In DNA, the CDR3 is TGTACCAGCAGCCAAACCGGGGCGGAAGAGCAGTACTTC. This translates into CTSSQTGAEEQYF.

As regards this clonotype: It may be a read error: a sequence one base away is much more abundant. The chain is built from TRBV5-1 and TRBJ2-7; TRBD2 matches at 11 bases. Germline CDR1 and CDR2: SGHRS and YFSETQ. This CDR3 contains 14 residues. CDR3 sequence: CASSSGTSGYERYF. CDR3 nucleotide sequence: TGCGCCAGCAGCTCCGGGACTAGCGGTTACGAGCGGTACTTC.

In DNA, the CDR3 is TGCAGTGCTAGAGCGGACAGGAGACTAGATGGGGGGCGAAATGAGCAGTTCTTC. It specifies CSARADRRLDGGRNEQFF. The genes are TRBV20-1 and TRBJ2-1; tentatively, D is TRBD1 (7 bases). V lost 1 base to trimming and J lost 7 bases, with 26 bases between them. The CDR3 covers 18 residues. Germline-derived CDR1 and CDR2 are DFQATT and SNEGSKA (reference sequence).

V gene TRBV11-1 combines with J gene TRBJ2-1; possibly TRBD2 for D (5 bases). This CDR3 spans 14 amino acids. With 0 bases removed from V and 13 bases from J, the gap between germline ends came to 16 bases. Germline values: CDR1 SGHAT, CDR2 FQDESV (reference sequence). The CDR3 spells CASSLAGALETQFF. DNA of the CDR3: TGTGCCAGCAGCTTAGCGGGAGCGCTGGAGACCCAGTTCTTC.

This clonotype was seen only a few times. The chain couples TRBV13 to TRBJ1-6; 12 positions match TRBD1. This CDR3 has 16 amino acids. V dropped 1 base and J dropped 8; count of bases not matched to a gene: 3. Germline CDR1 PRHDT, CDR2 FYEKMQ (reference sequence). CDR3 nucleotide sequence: TGTGCCAGCAGCTTAGTAGGGGACAGGGGGCATTCACCCCTCCACTTT. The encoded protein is CASSLVGDRGHSPLHF.

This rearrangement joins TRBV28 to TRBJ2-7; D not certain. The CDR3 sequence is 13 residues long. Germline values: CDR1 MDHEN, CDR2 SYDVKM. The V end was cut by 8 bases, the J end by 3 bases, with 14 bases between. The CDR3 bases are TGTGCCAGCCAGCAGGACGTATACTACGAGCAGTACTTC. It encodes CASQQDVYYEQYF.

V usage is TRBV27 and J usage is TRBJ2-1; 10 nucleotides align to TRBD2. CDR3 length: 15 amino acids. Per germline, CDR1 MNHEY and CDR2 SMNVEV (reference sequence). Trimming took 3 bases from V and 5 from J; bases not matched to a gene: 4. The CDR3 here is CASSFLAGENNEQFF. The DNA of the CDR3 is TGTGCCAGCAGTTTCCTAGCGGGGGAAAACAATGAGCAGTTCTTC.

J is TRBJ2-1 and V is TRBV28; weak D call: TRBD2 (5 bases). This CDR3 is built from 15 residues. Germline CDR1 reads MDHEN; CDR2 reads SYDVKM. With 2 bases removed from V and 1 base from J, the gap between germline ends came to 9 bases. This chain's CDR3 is CASSLRRTSYNEQFF. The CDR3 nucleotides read TGTGCCAGCAGTTTAAGGCGGACTTCCTACAATGAGCAGTTCTTC.

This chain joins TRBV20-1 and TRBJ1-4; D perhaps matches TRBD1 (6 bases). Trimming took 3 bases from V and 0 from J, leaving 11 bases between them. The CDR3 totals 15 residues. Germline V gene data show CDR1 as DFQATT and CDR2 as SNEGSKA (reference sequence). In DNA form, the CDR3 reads TGCAGTGCTAGGCGGGGGGCTTCAACTAATGAAAAACTGTTTTTT. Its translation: CSARRGASTNEKLFF.

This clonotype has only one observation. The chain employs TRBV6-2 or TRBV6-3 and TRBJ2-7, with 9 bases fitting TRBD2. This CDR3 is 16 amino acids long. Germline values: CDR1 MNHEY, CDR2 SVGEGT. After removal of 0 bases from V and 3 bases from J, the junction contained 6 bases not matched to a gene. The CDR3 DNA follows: TGTGCCAGCAGTTACTCGGCCGCTAGCGGGGTCTACGAGCAGTACTTC. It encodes CASSYSAASGVYEQYF.

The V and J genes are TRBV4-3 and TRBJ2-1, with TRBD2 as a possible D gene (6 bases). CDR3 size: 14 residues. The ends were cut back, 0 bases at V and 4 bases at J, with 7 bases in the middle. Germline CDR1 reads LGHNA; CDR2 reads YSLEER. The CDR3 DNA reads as TGCGCCAGCAGCCAAGAGGGACTTTACAATGAGCAGTTCTTC. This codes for CASSQEGLYNEQFF.

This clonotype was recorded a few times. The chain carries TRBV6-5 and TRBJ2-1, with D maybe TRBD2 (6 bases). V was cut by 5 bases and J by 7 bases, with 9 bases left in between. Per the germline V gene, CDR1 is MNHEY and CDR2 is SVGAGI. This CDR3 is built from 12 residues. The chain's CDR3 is CASSRGLNEQFF. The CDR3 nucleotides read TGTGCCAGCAGTAGAGGACTAAATGAGCAGTTCTTC.

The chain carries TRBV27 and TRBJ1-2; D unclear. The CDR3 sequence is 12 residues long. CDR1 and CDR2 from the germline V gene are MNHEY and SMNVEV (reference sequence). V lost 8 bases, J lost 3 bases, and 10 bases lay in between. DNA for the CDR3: TGTGCCAGCGGGTGGGATCACTATGGCTACACCTTC. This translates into CASGWDHYGYTF.

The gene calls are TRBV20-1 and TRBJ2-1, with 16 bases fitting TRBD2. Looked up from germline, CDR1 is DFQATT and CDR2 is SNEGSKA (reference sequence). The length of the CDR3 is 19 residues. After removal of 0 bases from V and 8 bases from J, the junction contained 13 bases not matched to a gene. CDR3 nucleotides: TGCAGTGCTAGAGATGGGGGACTAGCGGGGGGGCTGTCAGAGGATGAGCAGTTCTTC. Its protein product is CSARDGGLAGGLSEDEQFF.

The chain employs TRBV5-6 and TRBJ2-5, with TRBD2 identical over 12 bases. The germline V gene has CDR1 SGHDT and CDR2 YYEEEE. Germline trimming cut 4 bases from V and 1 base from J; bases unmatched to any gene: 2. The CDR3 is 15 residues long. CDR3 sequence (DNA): TGTGCCAGCAGCGCGGGACTAGCGGGCCAAGAGACCCAGTACTTC. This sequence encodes CASSAGLAGQETQYF.

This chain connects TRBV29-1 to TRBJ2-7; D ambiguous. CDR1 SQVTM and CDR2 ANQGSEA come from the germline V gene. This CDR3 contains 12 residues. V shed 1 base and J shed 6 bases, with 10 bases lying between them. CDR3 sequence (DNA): TGCAGCGTTGAAGGTCCCGGGCGCGAGCAGTACTTC. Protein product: CSVEGPGREQYF.

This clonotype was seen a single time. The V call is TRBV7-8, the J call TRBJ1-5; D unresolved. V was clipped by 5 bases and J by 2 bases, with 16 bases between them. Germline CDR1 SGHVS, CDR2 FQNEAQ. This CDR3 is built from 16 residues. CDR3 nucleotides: TGTGCCAGCAGCCCCCGGCCAGCGGGTGGCAATCAGCCCCAGCATTTT. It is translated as CASSPRPAGGNQPQHF.

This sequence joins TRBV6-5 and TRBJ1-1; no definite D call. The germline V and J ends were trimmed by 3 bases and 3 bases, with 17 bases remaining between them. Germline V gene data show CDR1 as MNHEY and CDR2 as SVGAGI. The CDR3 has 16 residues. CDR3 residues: CASSYMDSPGDTEAFF. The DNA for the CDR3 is TGTGCCAGCAGTTATATGGACTCCCCCGGCGACACTGAAGCTTTCTTT.

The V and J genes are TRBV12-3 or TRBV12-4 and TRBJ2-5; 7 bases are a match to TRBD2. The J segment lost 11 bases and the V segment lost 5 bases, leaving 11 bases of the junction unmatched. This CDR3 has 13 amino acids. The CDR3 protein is CASSLGEGLEQYF. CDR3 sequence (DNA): TGTGCCAGCAGTCTGGGGGAGGGTTTGGAGCAGTACTTC.